Below are 13 T cell receptor beta chains sequenced from a single sample in a study of cytomegalovirus exposure and HLA in healthy donors. The PCR made use of 60 Vbeta and 13 Jbeta primers. Using immunoSEQ multiplex PCR, the repertoire was profiled, and TCRdb retains in-frame clones only, with some absent. The sample contains roughly 200,000 clones, about 9.4% of which appear only once. The sample was PBMCs. The origin of the receptors is a woman under 40 in good health and CMV-seropositive.

This clone was observed a few times. The chain joins TRBV18 to TRBJ1-2; D call uncertain. The germline gives CDR1 KGHSH, CDR2 LQKENI. The CDR3 covers 13 residues. V was shortened by 3 bases and J by 2 bases, with 7 bases between the two germline ends. This chain's CDR3 is CASSPDKNYGYTF. The CDR3 region has the DNA TGTGCCAGCTCACCTGACAAAAACTATGGCTACACCTTC. Looking up the rest from reference TRBV18 and TRBJ1-2 gives the full variable domain: NAGVMQNPRHLVRRRGQEARLRCSPMKGHSHVYWYRQLPEEGLKFMVYLQKENIIDESGMPKERFSAEFPKEGPSILRIQQVVRGDSAAYFCASSPDKNYGYTFGSGTRLTVV.

This rearrangement joins TRBV30 to TRBJ2-2; 9 bases line up with TRBD2. Germline assignment: CDR1 GTSNPN and CDR2 SVGIG (reference sequence). The ends lost 3 bases at V and 4 bases at J; junction bases unmatched: 6. The CDR3 length is 15 residues. The CDR3 region has the DNA TGTGCCTGGAGGCTAGCGGGATCATTCACCGGGGAGCTGTTTTTT. It translates to CAWRLAGSFTGELFF.

This clone was recorded a few times. The genes are TRBV19 and TRBJ2-7, with D tentatively TRBD2 (6 bases). Germline CDR1 LNHDA, CDR2 SQIVND (reference sequence). V was shortened by 3 bases and J by 1 base, with 10 bases between the two germline ends. This CDR3 comprises 14 residues. The CDR3 DNA reads as TGTGCCAGTAGTATCGGAGGGACTTCCTACGAGCAGTACTTC. Translating gives CASSIGGTSYEQYF.

This clone was counted a few times. This chain connects TRBV5-5 to TRBJ2-1, with D possibly TRBD2 on 6 matching bases. The germline CDR1 and CDR2 sequences are SGHKS and YYEKEE (reference sequence). This CDR3 comprises 16 residues. V lost 4 bases and J lost 0, with 14 bases in between. In DNA form, the CDR3 reads TGTGCCAGCAGCCTCACGGCGGGAAGCTCCTACAATGAGCAGTTCTTC. Translation: CASSLTAGSSYNEQFF.

This clone was observed a handful of times. The chain combines TRBV4-1 with TRBJ2-6; a possible D gene is TRBD1 (5 bases). V dropped 1 base and J dropped 4 bases, with 14 bases sitting between them. The CDR3 has 17 residues. The V gene's germline CDR1 is MGHRA and CDR2 YSYEKL. The CDR3 here is CASSQALSGAGANVLTF. The CDR3 DNA sequence: TGCGCCAGCAGCCAAGCCCTCAGTGGGGCCGGGGCCAACGTCCTGACTTTC.

In this sample, this clone turned up a few times. This CDR3 reads CASSLGQIQETQYF. The CDR3, as DNA: TGTGCCAGCAGCCTGGGACAGATCCAAGAGACCCAGTACTTC. The genes are TRBV7-9 and TRBJ2-5, with 7 bases lining up with TRBD1. The ends lost 5 bases at V and 1 base at J; junction bases unmatched: 4. Germline lookup yields CDR1 SEHNR and CDR2 FQNEAQ (reference sequence). The CDR3 totals 14 residues. The full variable domain, with the rest looked up from reference TRBV7-9 and TRBJ2-5, is DTGVSQNPRHKITKRGQNVTFRCDPISEHNRLYWYRQTLGQGPEFLTYFQNEAQLEKSRLLSDRFSAERPKGSFSTLEIQRTEQGDSAMYLCASSLGQIQETQYFGPGTRLLVL.

The CDR3 loop is CASSLSLGGNTEAFF. CDR3 DNA: TGTGCCAGCAGCTTAAGTTTGGGGGGGAACACTGAAGCTTTCTTT. The chain recombines TRBV7-9 with TRBJ1-1; D is perhaps TRBD1 (5 bases). The CDR3 runs to 15 residues. Germline CDR1 is SEHNR and CDR2 is FQNEAQ (reference sequence). Trimming took off 2 bases at V and 1 base at J, with 11 bases between the two ends.

This clone was seen a handful of times. The J gene is TRBJ1-4, the V gene TRBV7-9; 8 positions match TRBD1. Trimming removed 5 bases from V and 8 bases from J; junction bases left unmatched: 10. Germline V CDR1 and CDR2: SEHNR, FQNEAQ (reference sequence). CDR3 length: 15 amino acids. The CDR3 protein is CASSGQGQEGEKLFF. As DNA, the CDR3 is TGTGCCAGCAGCGGACAGGGTCAGGAAGGAGAAAAACTGTTTTTT.

This rearrangement joins TRBV6-6 to TRBJ2-7; 10 bases map to TRBD2. Trimming took 8 bases from V and 5 from J; bases not matched to a gene: 9. CDR1 is MNHNY, CDR2 SVGAGI, per germline (reference sequence). There are 14 residues in the CDR3. CDR3 protein: CASCSAGGPNEQYF. CDR3 DNA: TGTGCCAGCTGTTCAGCGGGAGGGCCCAACGAGCAGTACTTC.

V gene TRBV30 combines with J gene TRBJ2-2; TRBD1 might be the D (5 bases). V lost 4 bases and J 5 bases, leaving 14 bases between the germline ends. The V gene's germline CDR1 is GTSNPN and CDR2 SVGIG (reference sequence). CDR3 length: 14 residues. The CDR3 loop is CAWTNQGRTGELFF. In DNA, the CDR3 is TGTGCCTGGACGAATCAGGGCCGGACCGGGGAGCTGTTTTTT.

This chain connects TRBV4-1 to TRBJ1-5; 7 nucleotides agree with TRBD1. The germline V gene encodes CDR1 MGHRA and CDR2 YSYEKL. CDR3 size: 14 residues. The V and J ends lost 1 base and 7 bases, in that order; junction bases with no gene match: 4. CDR3 sequence reads: CASSQGQGDQPQHF. In DNA, the CDR3 is TGCGCCAGCAGCCAAGGACAGGGTGACCAGCCCCAGCATTTT.

The table lists this clone with a few counts. This chain connects TRBV11-2 to TRBJ1-4, with 11 positions matching TRBD1. Germline V CDR1 and CDR2: SGHAT, FQNNGV. This CDR3 has 18 residues. Unmatched junction bases numbered 10, after V lost 4 bases and J lost 3 bases. The CDR3: CASSSQGQGVSSNEKLFF. For the CDR3, the DNA is TGTGCCAGCAGCTCTCAGGGACAGGGGGTATCTTCTAATGAAAAACTGTTTTTT.

The chain links TRBV19 to TRBJ1-2, with a weak D call TRBD1 (5 bases). The V and J ends lost 6 bases and 5 bases respectively, with 7 bases between them. From germline, CDR1 is LNHDA and CDR2 SQIVND (reference sequence). The CDR3 contains 11 residues. The CDR3 region is CASSKGYGYTF. CDR3 bases: TGTGCCAGTAGCAAGGGGTATGGCTACACCTTC.